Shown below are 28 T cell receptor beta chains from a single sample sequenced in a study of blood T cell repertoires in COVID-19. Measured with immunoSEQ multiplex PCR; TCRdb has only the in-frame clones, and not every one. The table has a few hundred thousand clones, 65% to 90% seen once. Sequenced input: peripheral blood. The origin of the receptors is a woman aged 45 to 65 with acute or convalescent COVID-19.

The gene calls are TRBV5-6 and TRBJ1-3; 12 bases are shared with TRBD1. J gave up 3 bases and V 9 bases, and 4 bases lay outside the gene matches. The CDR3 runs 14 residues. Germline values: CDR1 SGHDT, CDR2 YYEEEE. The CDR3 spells CATRDRGLGNTIYF. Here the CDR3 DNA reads TGTGCCACCCGGGACAGGGGGCTTGGAAACACCATATATTTT.

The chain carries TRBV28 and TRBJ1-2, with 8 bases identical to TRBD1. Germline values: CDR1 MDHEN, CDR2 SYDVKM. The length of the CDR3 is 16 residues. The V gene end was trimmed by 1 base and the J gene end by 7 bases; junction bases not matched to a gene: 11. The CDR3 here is CASSLLTGQVYGGYTF. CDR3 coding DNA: TGTGCCAGCAGTTTATTGACGGGACAGGTTTATGGTGGCTACACCTTC.

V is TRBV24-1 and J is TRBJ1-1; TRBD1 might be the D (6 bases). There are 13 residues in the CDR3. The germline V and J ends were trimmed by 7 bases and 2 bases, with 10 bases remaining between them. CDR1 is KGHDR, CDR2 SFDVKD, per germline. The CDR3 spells CATRKQGNTEAFF. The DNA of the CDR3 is TGTGCCACCAGAAAACAGGGAAACACTGAAGCTTTCTTT.

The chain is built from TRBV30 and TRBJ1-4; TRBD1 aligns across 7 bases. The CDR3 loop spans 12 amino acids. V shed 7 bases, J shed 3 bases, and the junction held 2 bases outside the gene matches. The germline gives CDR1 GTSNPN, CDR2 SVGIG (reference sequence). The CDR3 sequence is CAYGTANEKLFF. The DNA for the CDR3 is TGTGCCTACGGGACAGCTAATGAAAAACTGTTTTTT.

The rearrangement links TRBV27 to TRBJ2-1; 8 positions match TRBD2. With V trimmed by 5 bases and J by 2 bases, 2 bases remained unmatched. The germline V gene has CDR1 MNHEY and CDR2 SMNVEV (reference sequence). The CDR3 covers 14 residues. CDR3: CASSSGSPYNEQFF. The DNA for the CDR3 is TGTGCCAGCAGTAGCGGGAGTCCCTACAATGAGCAGTTCTTC.

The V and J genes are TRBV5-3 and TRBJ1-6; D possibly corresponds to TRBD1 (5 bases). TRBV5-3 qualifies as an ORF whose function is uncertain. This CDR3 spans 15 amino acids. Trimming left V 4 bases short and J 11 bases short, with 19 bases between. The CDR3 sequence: CARSLGLVVGAPLHF. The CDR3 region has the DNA TGTGCCAGAAGCCTGGGACTCGTGGTCGGGGCACCCCTCCACTTT.

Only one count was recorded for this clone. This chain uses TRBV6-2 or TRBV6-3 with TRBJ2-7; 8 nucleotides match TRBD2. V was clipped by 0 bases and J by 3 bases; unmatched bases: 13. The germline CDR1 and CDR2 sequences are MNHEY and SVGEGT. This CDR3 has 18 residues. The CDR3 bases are TGTGCCAGCAGTTACTCGACAACTGGCGGGGGGCGACTCTACGAGCAGTACTTC. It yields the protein CASSYSTTGGGRLYEQYF.

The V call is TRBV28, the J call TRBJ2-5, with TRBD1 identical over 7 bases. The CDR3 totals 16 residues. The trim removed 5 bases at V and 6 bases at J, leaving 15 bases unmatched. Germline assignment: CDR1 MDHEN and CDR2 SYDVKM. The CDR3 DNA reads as TGTGCCAGCAGTCGGCTAGGGACAGAGGTGGGAAAGACCCAGTACTTC. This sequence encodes CASSRLGTEVGKTQYF.

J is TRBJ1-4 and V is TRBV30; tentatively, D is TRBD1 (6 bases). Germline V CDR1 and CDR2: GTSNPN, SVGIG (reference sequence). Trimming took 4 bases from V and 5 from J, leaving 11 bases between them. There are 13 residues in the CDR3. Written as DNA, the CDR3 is TGTGCCTGGACAGGGGTAGGAAATGAAAAACTGTTTTTT. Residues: CAWTGVGNEKLFF.

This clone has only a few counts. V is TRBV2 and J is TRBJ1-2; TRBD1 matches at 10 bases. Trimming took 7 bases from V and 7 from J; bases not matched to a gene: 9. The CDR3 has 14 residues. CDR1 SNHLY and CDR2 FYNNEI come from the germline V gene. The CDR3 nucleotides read TGTGCCAGCATTCTAGAGGACAGGGGGGGTGGCTACACCTTC. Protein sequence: CASILEDRGGGYTF.

In DNA, the CDR3 is TGTGCCAGTAGTGCGGGACTAGCTCGCGAGCAGTTCTTC. Encoded protein: CASSAGLAREQFF. J is TRBJ2-1 and V is TRBV19; TRBD2 agrees at 9 bases. From germline, CDR1 is LNHDA and CDR2 SQIVND (reference sequence). This CDR3 is 13 amino acids long. With 5 bases clipped from V and 10 bases from J, the junction kept 6 bases outside the gene matches.

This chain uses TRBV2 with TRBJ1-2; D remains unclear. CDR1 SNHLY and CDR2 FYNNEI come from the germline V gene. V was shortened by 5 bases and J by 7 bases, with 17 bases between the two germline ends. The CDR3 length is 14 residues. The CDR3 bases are TGTGCCAGCAGTCCATTTACAGATGCCGGTGGCTACACCTTC. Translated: CASSPFTDAGGYTF.

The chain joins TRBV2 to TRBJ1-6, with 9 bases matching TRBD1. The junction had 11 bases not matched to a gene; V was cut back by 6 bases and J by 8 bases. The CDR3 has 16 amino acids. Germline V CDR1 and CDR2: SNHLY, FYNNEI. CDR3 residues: CASSGPGQGEDSPLHF. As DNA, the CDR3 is TGTGCCAGCAGCGGTCCGGGACAGGGTGAGGATTCACCCCTCCACTTT.

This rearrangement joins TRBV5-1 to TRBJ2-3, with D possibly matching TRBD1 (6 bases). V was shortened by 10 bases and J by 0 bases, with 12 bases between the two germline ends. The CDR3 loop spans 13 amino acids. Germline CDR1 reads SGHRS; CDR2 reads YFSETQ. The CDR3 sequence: CAAGEPSTDTQYF. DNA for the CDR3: TGCGCCGCAGGGGAACCTAGCACAGATACGCAGTATTTT.

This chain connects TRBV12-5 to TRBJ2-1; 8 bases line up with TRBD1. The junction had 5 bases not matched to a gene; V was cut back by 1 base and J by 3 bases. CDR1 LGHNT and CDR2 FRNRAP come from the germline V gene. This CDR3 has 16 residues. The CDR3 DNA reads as TGTGCTAGTGGTTTGGAGGGAGACAGGGGCTACAATGAGCAGTTCTTC. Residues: CASGLEGDRGYNEQFF.

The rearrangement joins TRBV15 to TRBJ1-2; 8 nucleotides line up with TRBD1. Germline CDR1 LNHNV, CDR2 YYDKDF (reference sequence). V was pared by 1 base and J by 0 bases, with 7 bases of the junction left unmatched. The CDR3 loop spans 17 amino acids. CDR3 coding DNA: TGTGCCACCAGCAGAGCCGGAACAGGGGGGGCTAACTATGGCTACACCTTC. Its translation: CATSRAGTGGANYGYTF.

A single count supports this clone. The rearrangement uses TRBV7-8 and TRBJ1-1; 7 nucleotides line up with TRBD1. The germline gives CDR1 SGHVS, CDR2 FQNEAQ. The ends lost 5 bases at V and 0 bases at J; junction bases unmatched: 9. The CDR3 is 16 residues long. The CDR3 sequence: CASSARVDRMNTEAFF. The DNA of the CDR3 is TGTGCCAGCAGCGCCCGGGTGGACAGGATGAACACTGAAGCTTTCTTT.

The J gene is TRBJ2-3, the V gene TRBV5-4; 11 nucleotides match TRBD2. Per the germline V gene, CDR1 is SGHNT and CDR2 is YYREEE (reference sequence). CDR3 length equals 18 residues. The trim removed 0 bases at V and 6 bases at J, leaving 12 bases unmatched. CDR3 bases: TGTGCCAGCAGCTTGGAGCCTTGGACTAGCGGGTTAACTGATACGCAGTATTTT. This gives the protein CASSLEPWTSGLTDTQYF.

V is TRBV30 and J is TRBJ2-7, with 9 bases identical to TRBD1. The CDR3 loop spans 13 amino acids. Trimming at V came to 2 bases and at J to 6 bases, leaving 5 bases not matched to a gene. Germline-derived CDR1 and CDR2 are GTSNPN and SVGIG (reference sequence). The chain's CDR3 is CAWSWTGEGEQYF. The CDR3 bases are TGTGCCTGGAGTTGGACAGGGGAAGGCGAGCAGTACTTC.

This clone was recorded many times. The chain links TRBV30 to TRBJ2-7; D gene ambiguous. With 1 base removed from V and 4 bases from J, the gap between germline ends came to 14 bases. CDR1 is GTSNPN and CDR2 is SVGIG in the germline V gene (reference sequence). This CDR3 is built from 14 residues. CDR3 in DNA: TGTGCCTGGAGTGGCACCGAACTCCTATACGAGCAGTACTTC. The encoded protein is CAWSGTELLYEQYF.

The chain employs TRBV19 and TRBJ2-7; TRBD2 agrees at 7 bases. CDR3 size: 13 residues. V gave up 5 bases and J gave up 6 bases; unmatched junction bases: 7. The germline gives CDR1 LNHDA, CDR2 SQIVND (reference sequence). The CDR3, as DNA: TGTGCCAGTAGTGCAGGACTAGTCGGCGAGCAGTACTTC. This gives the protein CASSAGLVGEQYF. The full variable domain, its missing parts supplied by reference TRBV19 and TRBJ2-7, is DGGITQSPKYLFRKEGQNVTLSCEQNLNHDAMYWYRQDPGQGLRLIYYSQIVNDFQKGDIAEGYSVSREKKESFPLTVTSAQKNPTAFYLCASSAGLVGEQYFGPGTRLTVT.

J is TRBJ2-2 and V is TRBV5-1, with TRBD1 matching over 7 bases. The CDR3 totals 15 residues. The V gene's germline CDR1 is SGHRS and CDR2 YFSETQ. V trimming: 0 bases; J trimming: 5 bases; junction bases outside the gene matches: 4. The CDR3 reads CASSLVQGVTGELFF. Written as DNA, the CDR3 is TGCGCCAGCAGCTTGGTGCAGGGGGTAACCGGGGAGCTGTTTTTT.

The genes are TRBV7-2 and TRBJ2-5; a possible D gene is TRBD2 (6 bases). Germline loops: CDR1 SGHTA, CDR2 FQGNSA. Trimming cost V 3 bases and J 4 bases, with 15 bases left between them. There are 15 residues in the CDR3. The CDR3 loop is CASSLRRGWGETQYF. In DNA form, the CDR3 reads TGTGCCAGCAGCTTGCGTCGGGGGTGGGGAGAGACCCAGTACTTC.

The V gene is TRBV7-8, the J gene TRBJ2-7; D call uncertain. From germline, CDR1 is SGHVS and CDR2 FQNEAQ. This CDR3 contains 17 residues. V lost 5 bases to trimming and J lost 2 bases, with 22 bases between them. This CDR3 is CASSITITTWSAYEQYF. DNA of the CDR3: TGTGCCAGCAGCATTACAATAACTACCTGGTCGGCCTACGAGCAGTACTTC.

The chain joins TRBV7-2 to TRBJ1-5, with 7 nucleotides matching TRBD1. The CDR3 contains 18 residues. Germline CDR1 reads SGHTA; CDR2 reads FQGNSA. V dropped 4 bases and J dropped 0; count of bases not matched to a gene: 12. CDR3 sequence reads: CASSSSLRDSYSNQPQHF. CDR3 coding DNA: TGTGCCAGCAGCTCCTCGCTCCGGGACAGTTATAGCAATCAGCCCCAGCATTTT.

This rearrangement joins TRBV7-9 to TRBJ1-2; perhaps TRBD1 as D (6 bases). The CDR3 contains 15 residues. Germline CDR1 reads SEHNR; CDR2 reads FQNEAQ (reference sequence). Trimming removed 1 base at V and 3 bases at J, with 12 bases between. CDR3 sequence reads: CASSLVTGPHYGYTF. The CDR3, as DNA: TGTGCCAGCAGCTTAGTGACAGGCCCCCACTATGGCTACACCTTC.

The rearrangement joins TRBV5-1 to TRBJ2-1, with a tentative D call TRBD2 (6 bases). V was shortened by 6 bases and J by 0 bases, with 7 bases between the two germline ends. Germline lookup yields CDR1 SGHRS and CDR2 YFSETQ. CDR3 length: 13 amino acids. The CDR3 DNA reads TGCGCCAGCACGCGGGACTCCTACAATGAGCAGTTCTTC. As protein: CASTRDSYNEQFF.

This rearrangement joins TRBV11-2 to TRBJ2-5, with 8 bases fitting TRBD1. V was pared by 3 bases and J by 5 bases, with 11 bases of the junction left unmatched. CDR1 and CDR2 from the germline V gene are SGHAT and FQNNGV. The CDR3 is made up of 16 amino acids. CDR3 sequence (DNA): TGTGCCAGCAGCTTGTACCCAGGGGGCCGGGAGGAGACCCAGTACTTC. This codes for CASSLYPGGREETQYF.